This T cell receptor beta chain was sequenced during a study of cytomegalovirus exposure and HLA in healthy donors (dated by TCRdb to about 2017). The study in broad terms: An earlier analysis of several hundred of the donors reported 250 to 300 Gb of sequence data and roughly 110 million unique TCR beta sequences from 190 million or so T cells. The study aimed to test whether signatures of past pathogen exposure could be identified by cataloging public T cell receptors. In a later genetic analysis, genome-wide SNP genotypes for 398 of the 666 donors were used, and that subset was treated as a discovery cohort. In an earlier analysis of around 540 of the donors, high-throughput TCR beta sequencing was used to judge whether each TCR beta V gene segment behaved as functional or pseudogenic. Both class I and class II loci were covered by HLA typing, at four-digit resolution. The study used immunosequencing to profile the T cell repertoires of hundreds of subjects and linked those repertoires to cytomegalovirus serostatus. Among 398 genotyped donors of the cohort, an average of approximately 240,000 unique TCR beta nucleotide sequences were sequenced per donor, around 20% of them non-productive. The later analysis used no new phenotypic data to find candidate immune exposures, relying instead on TCR beta sequences and their occurrence across donors. Every discovery cohort repertoire had been produced on one sequencing platform. In a later analysis, previously published TCR beta repertoires from 670 or so donors were re-analyzed and high-resolution HLA genotyping was added so that TCR occurrence patterns could be studied. Along with the roughly 670-subject first cohort, a separate validation cohort of around 110 different subjects was used. Of the 300 to 500 genotyped donors, 80% to 90% were placed in the genetic ancestry cluster associated with self-reported Caucasian donors. The number of typed donors differed by locus: roughly 629-640 for A, B, C, DRB1 and DQB1; 522 for DQA1; approximately 600 for DPA1; and some 450 for DPB1. Alongside the repertoire data, information on donor age, sex, ethnicity and CMV serostatus was compiled. Five DR-DQ haplotypes were treated as single units for association and clustering because of strong linkage in the cohort. The study combined high-throughput TCR immunosequencing, statistical association of individual TCRs with disease status, and machine learning to predict cytomegalovirus infection status. Approximately 310 gigabases of sequencing data and approximately 85 million unique TCR sequences were included in an early release covering roughly 600 HLA-typed donors. General study outcomes and caveats: In vitro tests confirmed that three of the cytomegalovirus-associated TCR beta chains recognize cytomegalovirus antigens. Linkage disequilibrium might explain the correlated functional status among segregating V segments, but an unknown experimental factor could not be excluded. The classifier was reported to diagnose cytomegalovirus status with high specificity and sensitivity in both the original and validation cohorts. Most CMV-associated TCR beta chains appeared to be HLA-restricted in a later analysis, and the HLA associations seemed to be driven largely by CMV exposure. In a later genetic analysis, a missense DCLRE1C variant was associated with V-gene and J-gene trimming of TCR beta chains, and the association was replicated in an independent cohort. A later analysis found that HLA-associated TCR beta chains were more clonally expanded and had lower generation probabilities than equally common non-associated chains. The 87-base-pair reads could not distinguish some IMGT-functional V segments, including TRBV6-2 and TRBV6-3, so those segments were excluded. While some public TCRs were present in many individuals, most TCR sequences turned up only very rarely across donors. A later analysis found that TCR association rates varied across HLA loci, with DRB1 alleles showing the most associated TCRs and HLA-C alleles the fewest. When HLA alleles, especially DR and DQ, strongly co-occurred, attributing TCR associations to individual alleles was difficult. This cohort had only TCR beta chains sequenced, and the lack of alpha or paired-chain data limited which features could be detected. Immune exposure information for the cohort was limited to CMV serostatus. A further reported finding was that TCR beta sequences accurately predicted the HLA-A and HLA-B alleles for most subjects in the first cohort. The authors suggested that the approach could potentially be extended to other disease states and immunological phenotypes. A later analysis associated 15,000 to 20,000 TCR beta sequences with specific HLA alleles at a false discovery rate of 0.05. Because counts were too low, 15 to 20 rarely observed V segments, including chromosome 9 orphons, were excluded from the earlier analysis of 587 of the donors. In a later analysis, several top co-occurrence clusters were reported to appear linked to parvovirus B19, influenza, CMV and Epstein-Barr virus. In a later genetic analysis, fewer N-insertions in productive TCRs were reported among donors in an Asian-associated ancestry cluster than the roughly 700-donor mean. In an earlier analysis of 587 of the donors, most TCR beta V segments were observed in productive rearrangements about 90% or about 30% of the time, broadly matching IMGT annotations. The presence/absence analyses assumed that sequencing depth was roughly uniform across donors, and that assumption may not be true. The study listed 170 or so TCR beta chains as associated with cytomegalovirus. HLA typing was unavailable for some donors at each locus, so association tests used only the typed subset. A cluster of highly shared sequence variants was judged likely to represent a technical artifact of the sequencing pipeline.

As to this clone: Its antigen specificity is not known. Germline is not matched at one junction end, which may reflect a read error.

The CDR3, cysteine through phenylalanine, is 15 amino acids long. The kept DNA is CDR3 alone, 45 bases in frame from the first base. CDR1 and CDR2 (SGHRS, YFSETQ) derive from the germline V gene. The cohort was made up of 666 healthy bone marrow donors. At the time of sampling, all cohort members were nominally healthy, though unrecorded immune exposures were likely present. The donor tested CMV seronegative, placing the donor among the 300 to 400 seronegative members of the cohort. A peripheral blood sample was provided by each donor, and peripheral blood mononuclear cells were used for TCR beta sequencing. Genomic DNA was extracted from the blood cell samples with the Qiagen DNeasy Blood Extraction Kit. Library prep was done by the immunoSEQ multiplex PCR assay. The multiplex PCR relied on a mix of 60 forward primers for TCR Vbeta segments and 13 reverse primers for TCR Jbeta segments. Amplification of the CDR3 region of rearranged TCR beta genes was performed with a multiplex PCR assay on genomic DNA. Amplified TCR beta libraries were sequenced as 87-base-pair reads on the Illumina HiSeq System. On the study's bioinformatics: A later analysis counted tens of millions of unique TCR beta chains across the 650 to 700 repertoires, and 9.5 million to 11 million of these chains were shared by at least two donors. A nearest-neighbor algorithm error-corrected the raw reads and collapsed the reads into unique sequences, merging closely related sequences to remove PCR and sequencing errors. CDR3 sequences were aligned to IMGT reference sequences to assign V, D and J gene segments. Each retained sequence needed at least a six-nucleotide match to both a V gene segment and a J gene segment. A rearrangement counted as productive if the CDR3 had no stop codons and remained in frame with V and J, and every other rearrangement counted as non-productive. CDR3 was defined by IMGT convention, running from the second conserved V-encoded cysteine to the conserved J-encoded phenylalanine. The earlier analysis of roughly 590 of the donors excluded sequences that lacked an unambiguous match to a single V gene segment. An earlier analysis of 550 to 650 of the donors classified V segments as functional when productive rearrangements were above 56.7% and as segregating when the standard deviation between donors was above 5%. A statistical classification framework was built to diagnose cytomegalovirus status from the catalog of TCR beta chain sequences. In a later analysis, TCR nucleotide sequences were compared against IMGT/GENE-DB human TR gene sequences so that V and J genes could be assigned. The TCRdist pipeline was used in a later analysis to assign CDR3 sequences and most-parsimonious VDJ recombination scenarios. A later analysis defined each TCR beta chain by its CDR3 amino acid sequence plus V-gene family, and excluded reads lacking a unique V-gene family. In a later analysis, fewer than 600 highly shared, low-generation-probability nucleotide sequences were removed to address suspected cross-contamination and a sequencing artifact. In a later analysis, a clonal expansion index was calculated for each public chain from normalized within-repertoire ranks of inferred template counts. Generation probabilities in a later analysis came from a VDJ recombination model fitted to out-of-frame rearrangements, and those results were checked against IGoR. In a later analysis, hypergeometric tests were used to score TCR-TCR, TCR-HLA and TCR-CMV co-occurrence, with a repertoire-size bias correction applied to TCR pairs. To estimate false discovery rates, a later analysis permuted the HLA or CMV assignments 20 times. In a later analysis, co-occurring TCRs were grouped using DBSCAN, with TCRdist sequence similarity added in when clustering inside HLA-allele-positive subsets. For co-occurrence clustering, repertoires with fewer than 30,000 or more than 120,000 public chains were excluded, along with several repertoires with anomalous nucleotide sharing. TCRdb stores this immuneACCESS table with in-frame sequences only. Part of the clones is absent; in the studies checked, under half of the shortfall reflects unresolved V genes, and no reason is known for the rest. Clone size and V and J calls were adopted from that table, with D and trimming inferred from the DNA. This sample's records show 85,000 or so clones. The ten largest clones take up around 1.1% of the sample.

The material sequenced was PBMCs. The chain is made from TRBV5-1 and TRBJ1-1; 9 middle bases align to TRBD1. The receptor was isolated from a woman aged 30 to 39 in good health and CMV-seronegative. The DNA is as follows: TGCGCCAGCAGCTTCGGGACAGGGTTGAATACTGAAGCTTTCTTT. The resulting protein is CASSFGTGLNTEAFF.